A selection of T cell receptor beta chains follows, all from one sample in a study of regulatory T cells in long-lasting Graves disease. Using its own MiXCR run on the multiplex PCR reads, TCRdb lists one record per CDR3 protein. Of approximately 440,000 distinct CDR3 sequences in the sample, 23% are singletons; the top ten hold roughly 26%. Sequencing was performed on peripheral blood mononuclear cells (PBMCs), taken when the disease was refractory, from a patient treated with antithyroid drugs. The receptor set was obtained from a female donor with Graves disease. CDR3s include the opening cysteine and the closing phenylalanine or tryptophan. D genes are given only for firm matches. Rows may omit the clone size; those that give it use once, few, many or a size class.

CDR3nt	CDR3aa	abundance	d_gene	v_gene	j_gene
TGCGCCAGCAGCCAAGGGACAGGCTACGCGAACACCGGGGAGCTGTTTTTT	CASSQGTGYANTGELFF	.	TRBD1	TRBV4-1	TRBJ2-2
TGTGCCAGCACCGAGAGCGGGTCAAGCTACGAGCAGTACTTC	CASTESGSSYEQYF	many	.	TRBV2	TRBJ2-7
TGCAGTGCTAGAGATCGGGGGGAGGGGTACAAAGAGACCCAGTACTTC	CSARDRGEGYKETQYF	.	TRBD2	TRBV20-1	TRBJ2-5
TGTGCCAGCAGCTACTGGACAGGTCCGTCCTACGAGCAGTACTTC	CASSYWTGPSYEQYF	many	TRBD1	TRBV11-2	TRBJ2-7
TGTGCCAGCAGTTTCGGGGCGCCTAATGAAAAACTGTTTTTT	CASSFGAPNEKLFF	.	.	TRBV27	TRBJ1-4
TGCAGTGCTGGAAACAGGGGGCGCTTTTCCGAGCAGTACTTC	CSAGNRGRFSEQYF	few	TRBD1	TRBV20-1	TRBJ2-7
TGCGCCAGCAGCCCCCGGGGCCCAACCTCGTCGACCCAGGGAGTTCACACTGAAGCTTTCTTT	CASSPRGPTSSTQGVHTEAFF	.	.	TRBV5-1	TRBJ1-1
TGTGCCAGCAGCTTAGGGGGTAGCGGGAGGGCCGGATACGAGCAGTACTTC	CASSLGGSGRAGYEQYF	.	TRBD2	TRBV7-2	TRBJ2-7
TGCGCCAGCAGCTTGGAGGACGGCGGGACGGATGAAAAACTGTTTTTT	CASSLEDGGTDEKLFF	many	.	TRBV5-1	TRBJ1-4
TGTGCCAGCAGTGACTCCAGGCGCGGTGCAGATACGCAGTATTTT	CASSDSRRGADTQYF	.	.	TRBV28	TRBJ2-3
TGTGCCAGCAGCCATCCCCTTACAAATGAGCAGTTCTTC	CASSHPLTNEQFF	.	.	TRBV7-9	TRBJ2-1
TGTGCCAGCAGCTTGCACCTCGGACTAGCGGGAACCACCGGGGAGCTGTTTTTT	CASSLHLGLAGTTGELFF	few	TRBD2	TRBV28	TRBJ2-2
TGTGCCAGCAGTCAACTAACTTTTCCGGGACATACTAACTATGGCTACACCTTC	CASSQLTFPGHTNYGYTF	few	.	TRBV6-1	TRBJ1-2
TGCGCCAGCACTATGGGACAGGGCTCCGGCTACACCTTC	CASTMGQGSGYTF	.	TRBD1	TRBV5-1	TRBJ1-2
TGTGCCAGCAGTTCAGCTACAGGGGGGGTCTATGGCTACACCTTC	CASSSATGGVYGYTF	many	TRBD1	TRBV12-3/TRBV12-4	TRBJ1-2